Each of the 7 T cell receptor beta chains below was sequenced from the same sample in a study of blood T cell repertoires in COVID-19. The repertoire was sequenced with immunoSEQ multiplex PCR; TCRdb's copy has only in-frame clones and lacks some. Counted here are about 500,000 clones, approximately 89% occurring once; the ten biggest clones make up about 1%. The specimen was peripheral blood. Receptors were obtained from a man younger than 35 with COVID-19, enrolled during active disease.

The CDR3 DNA reads as TGTGCCAGCAGGGGACAGGGGAAGACGTACGAGCAGTACTTC. Amino acids: CASRGQGKTYEQYF. V gene TRBV4-2 combines with J gene TRBJ2-7; the match to TRBD1 covers 10 bases. CDR3 length: 14 amino acids. The germline V gene has CDR1 LGHNA and CDR2 YNFKEQ. V lost 6 bases, J lost 4 bases, and 6 bases stayed unmatched.

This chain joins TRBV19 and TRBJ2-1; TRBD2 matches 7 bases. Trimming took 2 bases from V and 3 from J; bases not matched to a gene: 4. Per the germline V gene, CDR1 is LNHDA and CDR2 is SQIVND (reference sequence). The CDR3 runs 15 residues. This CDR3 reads CASSITLADYNEQFF. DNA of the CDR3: TGTGCCAGTAGTATAACCCTAGCGGACTACAATGAGCAGTTCTTC.

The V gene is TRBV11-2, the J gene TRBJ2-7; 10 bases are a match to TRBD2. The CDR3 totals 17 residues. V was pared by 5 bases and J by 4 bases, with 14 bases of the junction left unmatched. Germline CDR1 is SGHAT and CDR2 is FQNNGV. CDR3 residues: CASSRGLAGEAGYEQYF. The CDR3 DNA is TGTGCCAGCAGCCGGGGCCTAGCGGGAGAAGCTGGGTACGAGCAGTACTTC.

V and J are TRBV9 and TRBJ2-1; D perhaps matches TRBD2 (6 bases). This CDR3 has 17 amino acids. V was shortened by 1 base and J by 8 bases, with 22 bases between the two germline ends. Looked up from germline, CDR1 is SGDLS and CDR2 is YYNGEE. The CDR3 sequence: CASSVSFGGSGEDEQFF. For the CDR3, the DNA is TGTGCCAGCAGCGTAAGTTTTGGGGGGTCCGGTGAGGATGAGCAGTTCTTC.

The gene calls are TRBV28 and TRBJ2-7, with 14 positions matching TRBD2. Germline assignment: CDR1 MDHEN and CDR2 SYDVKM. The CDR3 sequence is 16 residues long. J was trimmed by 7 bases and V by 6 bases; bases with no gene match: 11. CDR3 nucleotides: TGTGCCAGCAGGGGGCAGACTAGCGGGAGGGCGTGGGAGCAGTACTTC. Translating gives CASRGQTSGRAWEQYF.

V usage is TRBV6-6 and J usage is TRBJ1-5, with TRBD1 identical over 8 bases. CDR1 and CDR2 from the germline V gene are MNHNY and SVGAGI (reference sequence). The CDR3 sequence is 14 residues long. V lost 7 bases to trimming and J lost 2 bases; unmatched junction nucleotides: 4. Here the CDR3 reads CASTPGQGNQPQHF. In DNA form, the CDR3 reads TGTGCCAGCACACCGGGACAGGGCAATCAGCCCCAGCATTTT.

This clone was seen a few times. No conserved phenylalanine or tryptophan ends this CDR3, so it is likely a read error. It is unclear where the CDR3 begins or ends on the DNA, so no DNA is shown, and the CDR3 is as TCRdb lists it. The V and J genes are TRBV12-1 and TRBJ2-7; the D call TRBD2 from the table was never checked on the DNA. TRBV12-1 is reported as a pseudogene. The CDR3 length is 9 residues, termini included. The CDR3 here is CASSARRGI.